Listed below are T cell receptor beta chains from one sample, sequenced in a study of blood T cell repertoires in COVID-19. Using immunoSEQ multiplex PCR, the repertoire was profiled, and TCRdb retains in-frame clones only, with some absent. This repertoire shows 200,000 to 250,000 clones, about 84% found once; its top ten account for 1.8%. Sequencing input: PBMCs or T cells enriched from blood (not recorded which). All receptors derive from a man between 60 and 70 years old who had recovered from COVID-19. CDR3s include the opening cysteine and the closing phenylalanine or tryptophan. The D gene is left open where the match is weak. Not every row has a clone size; where given, it reads once, few, many or a size class.

d_call	j_call	clone_size	v_call	cdr3_nt	cdr3_aa
.	TRBJ1-6	.	TRBV19	TGTGCCAGTAGTATCGCGGAGTCACCCCTCCACTTT	CASSIAESPLHF
TRBD2	TRBJ2-3	.	TRBV5-1	TGCGCCAGCAGCTTGGGGGGACTAGAAACAGATACGCAGTATTTT	CASSLGGLETDTQYF
TRBD2	TRBJ2-1	.	TRBV11-3	TGTGCCAGCAGCTTTCGGATAGCGGGGGACAATGAGCAGTTCTTC	CASSFRIAGDNEQFF
TRBD2	TRBJ2-2	.	TRBV2	TGTGCCAGCATCTCGGGGGGGAACACCGGGGAGCTGTTTTTT	CASISGGNTGELFF
.	TRBJ1-2	.	TRBV9	TGTGCCAGCAGCGAGGACAGTGGGGGCTCCTATGGCTACACCTTC	CASSEDSGGSYGYTF
TRBD1	TRBJ1-1	once	TRBV6-5	TGTGCCAGCAGTAGAAAGACAGGGAATCCTGAAGCTTTCTTT	CASSRKTGNPEAFF
TRBD1	TRBJ1-3	.	TRBV5-6	TGTGCCAGCAGCTGGGGGACAGGCTCTGGAAACACCATATATTTT	CASSWGTGSGNTIYF
TRBD1	TRBJ1-2	once	TRBV5-6	TGTGCCAGCAGCCCGACAGGGGTCTATGGCTACACCTTC	CASSPTGVYGYTF
TRBD1	TRBJ1-1	.	TRBV12-5	TGTGCTAGTGGTTTGGGAACCGCGACAGGGAGAGGGTGGGGGAACACTGAAGCTTTCTTT	CASGLGTATGRGWGNTEAFF
TRBD1	TRBJ1-3	.	TRBV10-3	TGTGCCAGCTCAGGACAGGAAAACACCATATATTTT	CASSGQENTIYF
TRBD1	TRBJ1-1	.	TRBV19	TGTGCCAGTAGTATAGCAGGGACAGCTGGGAACACTGAAGCTTTCTTT	CASSIAGTAGNTEAFF
.	TRBJ2-2	.	TRBV19	TGTGCCAGTAGTATTTCCCCCGGGTTGAACACCGGGGAGCTGTTTTTT	CASSISPGLNTGELFF
.	TRBJ2-1	.	TRBV3-1/TRBV3-2	TGTGCCAGCAGCCCTCAGGGGCCAAATCACAATGAGCAGTTCTTC	CASSPQGPNHNEQFF
TRBD1	TRBJ2-7	.	TRBV4-3	TGCGCCAGCAGCCAAGGGCTTACAGGGGGCGCCCCCTACGAGCAGTACTTC	CASSQGLTGGAPYEQYF
TRBD1	TRBJ1-1	.	TRBV12-3/TRBV12-4	TGTGCCAGCAGTTTCACAGGGGACACTGAAGCTTTCTTT	CASSFTGDTEAFF
TRBD1	TRBJ1-5	.	TRBV5-3	TGTGCCAGAAGCTTGGGACAGGGCGGCAATCAGCCCCAGCATTTT	CARSLGQGGNQPQHF
TRBD1	TRBJ1-5	.	TRBV5-8	TGTGCCAGCGGCATGGGGACAGGGCTCGATCAGCCCCAGCATTTT	CASGMGTGLDQPQHF
TRBD1	TRBJ1-1	.	TRBV10-3	TGTGCCATCAGTGACGGGACAGGGTACAGCCTTATGAACACTGAAGCTTTCTTT	CAISDGTGYSLMNTEAFF
TRBD1	TRBJ1-1	.	TRBV2	TGTGCCAGCAGCGAACTACTCACCGGGACAGGGTTGAACACTGAAGCTTTCTTT	CASSELLTGTGLNTEAFF
.	TRBJ1-5	.	TRBV5-5	TGTGCCAGCAGCTTGGAGCACAGTGGTCAGCCCCAGCATTTT	CASSLEHSGQPQHF
.	TRBJ2-1	.	TRBV27	TGTGCCAGCATCCCGTTTTTGGGGGCAACCTACAATGAGCAGTTCTTC	CASIPFLGATYNEQFF
TRBD2	TRBJ2-1	.	TRBV5-4	TGTGCCAGCAGCTCCCAGGGACTAGCGGGGGTTTGGAATGAGCAGTTCTTC	CASSSQGLAGVWNEQFF
TRBD1	TRBJ2-1	.	TRBV7-9	TGTGCCAGCAGCTTGACCGCGGGACAGGGGGCATTTGAGCAGTTCTTC	CASSLTAGQGAFEQFF
.	TRBJ2-1	.	TRBV6-2/TRBV6-3	TGTGCCAGCAGTTATCCCGCGGAAAATGAGCAGTTCTTC	CASSYPAENEQFF
TRBD2	TRBJ2-2	.	TRBV7-7	TGTGCTAGCAGCTCCGGACTAGCGGGCACCGGGGAGCTGTTTTTT	CASSSGLAGTGELFF
TRBD1	TRBJ2-2	.	TRBV24-1	TGTGCCACCAGGGTGGGACAGGGGGCCGACACCGGGGAGCTGTTTTTT	CATRVGQGADTGELFF
TRBD1	TRBJ2-7	.	TRBV27	TGTGCCAGCAGTTTATCAGGGGGCTTCTACGAGCAGTACTTC	CASSLSGGFYEQYF
.	TRBJ2-7	few	TRBV30	TGTGCCTGGAGTCGGCAGGGCTACGAGCAGTACTTC	CAWSRQGYEQYF
TRBD2	TRBJ2-2	.	TRBV5-6	TGTGCCAGCAGCTTGGTAGCGGGCATCACCGGGGAGCTGTTTTTT	CASSLVAGITGELFF
TRBD1	TRBJ1-5	.	TRBV6-6	TGTGCCAGCAGTAGGGGACAGACTAGCAATCAGCCCCAGCATTTT	CASSRGQTSNQPQHF
.	TRBJ2-3	once	TRBV7-3	TGTGCCAGCAGCTTGGGCGTTCCAGATACGCAGTATTTT	CASSLGVPDTQYF
.	TRBJ2-3	.	TRBV11-3	TGTGCCAGCAGCTTACCGTACGAGCAAGATAGCACAGATACGCAGTATTTT	CASSLPYEQDSTDTQYF